These T cell receptor beta chains were read from a single sample in a study of cytomegalovirus exposure and HLA in healthy donors. The assay was immunoSEQ multiplex PCR, and TCRdb's table has in-frame clones only and misses some. The table shows 85,000 to 100,000 clones, with approximately 83% occurring only once. Sequenced: PBMCs. The receptor source for this set is a female donor in good health and CMV-seropositive. The CDR3 runs from the conserved cysteine through the conserved F or W. Fields, in order: D gene, CDR3 length, clone size, V gene, J gene, CDR3 DNA, CDR3 protein. A D gene is named only where the DNA matches it firmly. Where a row states a size, it is once, few, many or the class of an expanded clone; other rows omit it.

TRBD2,17,-,TRBV9,TRBJ2-1,TGTGCCAGCAGCGTCGGACTAGCGGGTATCTCCTACAATGAGCAGTTCTTC,CASSVGLAGISYNEQFF
-,15,-,TRBV19,TRBJ1-5,TGTGCCAGTAGTATGGTCCGGGATACAAATCAGCCCCAGCATTTT,CASSMVRDTNQPQHF
-,14,few,TRBV9,TRBJ1-1,TGTGCCAGCAGCGCGAACGGGAGGGACACTGAAGCTTTCTTT,CASSANGRDTEAFF
TRBD2,13,few,TRBV2,TRBJ2-7,TGTGCCAGCACGGGGGGGGGAGCCTACGAGCAGTACTTC,CASTGGGAYEQYF
TRBD2,15,-,TRBV6-5,TRBJ2-1,TGTGCCAGCAGTCCGGGACTAGCGGGAACCGGTGAGCAGTTCTTC,CASSPGLAGTGEQFF
-,12,-,TRBV7-2,TRBJ1-1,TGTGCCAGCAGTGCAGGAGTGGGGCAAGCTTTCTTT,CASSAGVGQAFF
TRBD2,14,-,TRBV2,TRBJ2-1,TGTGCCAGCCGAGCGGGGGGGATTTACAATGAGCAGTTCTTC,CASRAGGIYNEQFF
TRBD1,16,-,TRBV4-2,TRBJ1-1,TGTGCCAGCAGCCAAGAGGCAGGGGGCGCCGGGACTGAAGCTTTCTTT,CASSQEAGGAGTEAFF
-,13,few,TRBV4-1,TRBJ2-3,TGCGCCAGCAGCCAAGGGGCCGCAGATACGCAGTATTTT,CASSQGAADTQYF
-,16,-,TRBV4-1,TRBJ1-1,TGCGCCAGCAGCCAACGGAAAGGGGCCCCCAACACTGAAGCTTTCTTT,CASSQRKGAPNTEAFF
-,15,-,TRBV7-9,TRBJ2-7,TGTGCCAGCAGCTTAGCACCCCAGGGTCTCTACGAGCAGTACTTC,CASSLAPQGLYEQYF
TRBD1,16,-,TRBV5-1,TRBJ2-3,TGCGCCAGCAGCTTGGCGGGGACAGCCTCCGCAGATACGCAGTATTTT,CASSLAGTASADTQYF
-,14,-,TRBV5-1,TRBJ1-1,TGCGCCAGCAGCTTTGGGTTGAGGGACACTGAAGCTTTCTTT,CASSFGLRDTEAFF
-,17,-,TRBV2,TRBJ1-1,TGTGCCAGCAGTGAACGCTTAGCCGACAGATCTAACACTGAAGCTTTCTTT,CASSERLADRSNTEAFF
TRBD2,19,-,TRBV7-9,TRBJ2-3,TGTGCCAGCAGCGGCCCGAGAGGGACTAGCCAACGAGGAGCAGATACGCAGTATTTT,CASSGPRGTSQRGADTQYF
-,12,once,TRBV5-1,TRBJ2-2,TGCGCCAGTGCAGGGTTCACCGGGGAGCTGTTTTTT,CASAGFTGELFF
-,14,-,TRBV7-6,TRBJ2-3,TGTGCCAGCAGCTCACTCGGCAGGGCAGATACGCAGTATTTT,CASSSLGRADTQYF
TRBD2,17,-,TRBV19,TRBJ2-1,TGTGCCAGTAGTTTCGCTCGGGGGGGCTACTCCTACAATGAGCAGTTCTTC,CASSFARGGYSYNEQFF
-,13,-,TRBV6-5,TRBJ2-5,TGTGCCAGCAGGGCAGTTCGAGGTCAGACCCAGTACTTC,CASRAVRGQTQYF
-,16,-,TRBV5-6,TRBJ1-2,TGTGCCAGCAGCTTGATTACTGCGGGGGTAAACTATGGCTACACCTTC,CASSLITAGVNYGYTF
-,15,once,TRBV7-3,TRBJ1-1,TGTGCCAGCAGCTTATGGGGCACGGAGAACACTGAAGCTTTCTTT,CASSLWGTENTEAFF
TRBD1,12,-,TRBV28,TRBJ1-6,TGTGCCAGCGGAACAGGGGAATCACCCCTCCACTTT,CASGTGESPLHF